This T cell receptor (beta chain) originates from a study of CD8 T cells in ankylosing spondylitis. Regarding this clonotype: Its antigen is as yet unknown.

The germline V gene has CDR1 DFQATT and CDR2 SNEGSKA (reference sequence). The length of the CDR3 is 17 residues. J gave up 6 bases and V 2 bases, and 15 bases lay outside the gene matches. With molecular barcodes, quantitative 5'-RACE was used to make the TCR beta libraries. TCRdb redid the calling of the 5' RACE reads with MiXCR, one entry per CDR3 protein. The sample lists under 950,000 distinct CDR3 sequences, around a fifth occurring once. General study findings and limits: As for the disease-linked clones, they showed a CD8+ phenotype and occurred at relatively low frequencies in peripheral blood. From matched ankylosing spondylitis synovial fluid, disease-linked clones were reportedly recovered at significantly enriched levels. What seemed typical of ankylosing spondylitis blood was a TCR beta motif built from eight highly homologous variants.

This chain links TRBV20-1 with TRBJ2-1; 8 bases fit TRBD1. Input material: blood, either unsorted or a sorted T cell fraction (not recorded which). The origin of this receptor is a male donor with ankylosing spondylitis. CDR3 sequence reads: CSARKGQGRGGGNEQFF. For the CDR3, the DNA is TGCAGTGCTAGAAAAGGACAGGGCCGAGGGGGTGGCAATGAGCAGTTCTTC.